Listed here are 28 T cell receptor beta chains from one sample, sequenced in a study of CD8 T cells in ankylosing spondylitis. TCRdb reanalysed the 5' RACE reads using MiXCR and keeps one entry per CDR3 protein. The sample holds about 69,000 distinct CDR3 sequences, approximately 5.3% seen once. Sequenced input: blood, either unsorted or a sorted T cell fraction (not recorded which). Receptors were obtained from a male donor with ankylosing spondylitis or in good health (not recorded which).

This clonotype was picked up many times. CDR3 in amino acids: CASSDWQPNTGELFF. In DNA, the CDR3 is TGTGCCAGCAGTGATTGGCAGCCGAACACCGGGGAGCTGTTTTTT. The chain couples TRBV2 to TRBJ2-2; D is uncertain. Trimming shortened V by 3 bases and J by 0 bases, and 8 bases separated the two germline ends. Germline CDR1 is SNHLY and CDR2 is FYNNEI. There are 15 residues in the CDR3.

This clonotype was found many times. The gene calls are TRBV10-1 and TRBJ2-2; D assignment may be TRBD1 or TRBD2 (6 bases each). Germline CDR1 reads WNHNN; CDR2 reads SYGVQD (reference sequence). This CDR3 contains 15 residues. V dropped 2 bases and J dropped 1 base, with 8 bases sitting between them. The CDR3 DNA follows: TGCGCCAGCAGTGAGGAGGGGGGGAACACCGGGGAGCTGTTTTTT. It encodes CASSEEGGNTGELFF.

This clonotype came up many times. The V gene is TRBV4-1, the J gene TRBJ2-5, with D perhaps TRBD2 (5 bases). The germline CDR1 and CDR2 sequences are MGHRA and YSYEKL. V shed 4 bases and J shed 4 bases, with 16 bases lying between them. The CDR3 runs 15 residues. The CDR3, as DNA: TGCGCCAGCAGCCTCTCCGGCGGGCTAGGAGAGACCCAGTACTTC. This sequence encodes CASSLSGGLGETQYF.

This clonotype has ten or more counts. The J gene is TRBJ2-7, the V gene TRBV5-1, with a weak D call TRBD1 (8 bases). Germline CDR1 is SGHRS and CDR2 is YFSETQ. The length of the CDR3 is 14 residues. Trimming took 4 bases from V and 3 from J, leaving 14 bases between them. CDR3 sequence reads: CASSLDRDYYEQYF. In nucleotides, the CDR3 is TGCGCCAGCAGCCTGGACAGGGACTACTACGAGCAGTACTTC.

As for this clonotype: This sequence may be a read error, since a much larger clone differs from it by one base. The chain employs TRBV20-1 and TRBJ2-1; TRBD2 might be the D (6 bases). This CDR3 is built from 14 residues. Trimming pared 0 bases from V and 5 bases from J, leaving 11 bases between. The germline V gene encodes CDR1 DFQATT and CDR2 SNEGSKA (reference sequence). CDR3 in amino acids: CSARDETSHNEQFF. CDR3 coding DNA: TGCAGTGCTAGAGACGAGACTAGTCACAATGAGCAGTTCTTC.

This clonotype occurred many times. V gene TRBV29-1 combines with J gene TRBJ1-1; a weak D match, TRBD1 (5 bases). The CDR3 is made up of 13 amino acids. Germline V gene lookup returns CDR1 SQVTM and CDR2 ANQGSEA. V was trimmed by 7 bases and J by 3 bases, leaving 15 bases between them. CDR3 nucleotide sequence: TGCAGCGGGGGGAAGGCGCGGGACACTGAAGCTTTCTTT. Residues: CSGGKARDTEAFF.

The table lists this clonotype with a count of one. At one of its ends the junction is not consistent with the germline gene, which may arise from a read error. This chain connects TRBV5-1 to TRBJ2-5; D remains unclear. The germline V gene has CDR1 SGHRS and CDR2 YFSETQ. The CDR3 is made up of 11 amino acids. The CDR3 nucleotides are TGCGTCAGCAGCTTGGTGGAGACCCAGTACTTC. Translation gives CVSSLVETQYF.

This clonotype has a count of ten or more. The genes are TRBV10-3 and TRBJ1-4; D is perhaps TRBD1 (5 bases). The germline CDR1 and CDR2 sequences are ENHRY and SYGVKD. This CDR3 contains 15 residues. V was pared by 3 bases and J by 7 bases, with 15 bases between. The CDR3 nucleotides read TGTGCCATCAGTGAAAACGGGACGCCTTCTGAAAAACTGTTTTTT. This encodes CAISENGTPSEKLFF.

This clonotype has more than one count but fewer than ten. The V gene is TRBV7-2, the J gene TRBJ2-5, with 9 bases aligning to TRBD2. This CDR3 region has 15 residues. CDR1 and CDR2 from the germline V gene are SGHTA and FQGNSA. J gave up 5 bases and V 3 bases, and 7 bases lay outside the gene matches. For the CDR3, the DNA is TGTGCCAGCAGCTTGGACGCGGGGGGGCACGAGACCCAGTACTTC. Translating it yields CASSLDAGGHETQYF.

This clonotype was found many times. V and J are TRBV7-2 and TRBJ1-1, with D unresolved. This CDR3 comprises 14 residues. The V gene lost 2 bases and the J gene lost 4 bases, with 11 bases spanning the gap. The germline gives CDR1 SGHTA, CDR2 FQGNSA. CDR3 sequence (DNA): TGTGCCAGCAGCTTAAGTCCCGCGGGCACTGAAGCTTTCTTT. Translated, it gives CASSLSPAGTEAFF.

This clonotype showed up many times. V usage is TRBV15 and J usage is TRBJ2-5; possibly TRBD1 for D (5 bases). CDR1 is LNHNV and CDR2 is YYDKDF in the germline V gene (reference sequence). This CDR3 region has 16 residues. V was pared by 5 bases and J by 5 bases, with 21 bases between. The CDR3 loop reads CATSSMTAWGAETQYF. CDR3 sequence (DNA): TGTGCCACCAGCTCAATGACAGCCTGGGGTGCGGAGACCCAGTACTTC.

This clonotype came up many times. The chain couples TRBV20-1 to TRBJ1-6, with 7 bases aligning to TRBD1. Germline-derived CDR1 and CDR2 are DFQATT and SNEGSKA (reference sequence). Germline trimming cut 3 bases from V and 5 bases from J; bases unmatched to any gene: 4. CDR3 length: 14 residues. The CDR3 sequence: CSARTGPDNSPLHF. The CDR3 coding sequence is TGCAGTGCTAGGACAGGGCCCGATAATTCACCCCTCCACTTT.

This clonotype was counted at least ten times. V usage is TRBV20-1 and J usage is TRBJ1-5; no firm D call. The CDR3 runs to 17 residues. Germline V CDR1 and CDR2: DFQATT, SNEGSKA (reference sequence). The V and J ends lost 0 bases and 0 bases respectively, with 15 bases between them. CDR3 in amino acids: CSARDYREPTSNQPQHF. CDR3 nucleotides: TGCAGTGCTAGAGATTACCGGGAGCCCACTAGCAATCAGCCCCAGCATTTT.

This clonotype was detected many times. Possible read error: a much larger clone is one base away. V gene TRBV6-5 combines with J gene TRBJ2-2, with unresolved D. This CDR3 has 14 residues. Germline loops: CDR1 MNHEY, CDR2 SVGAGI. Trimming cost V 0 bases and J 1 base, with 3 bases left between them. CDR3 sequence (DNA): TGTGCCAGCAGTTACTCCCAGAACACCGGGGAGCTGTTTTTT. Translation: CASSYSQNTGELFF.

This clonotype was counted many times. The V and J genes are TRBV5-1 and TRBJ2-2; D might be TRBD2 (5 bases). This CDR3 is built from 15 residues. CDR1 SGHRS and CDR2 YFSETQ come from the germline V gene. V lost 3 bases and J 5 bases, leaving 14 bases between the germline ends. CDR3 amino acids: CASSSTSGGTGELFF. CDR3 DNA sequence: TGCGCCAGCAGCTCCACTTCAGGAGGTACCGGGGAGCTGTTTTTT.

This clonotype was detected many times. This chain's CDR3 is CAISGPASGGTTYNEQFF. DNA of the CDR3: TGTGCCATCAGTGGCCCCGCTAGCGGGGGGACGACCTACAATGAGCAGTTCTTC. V usage is TRBV10-3 and J usage is TRBJ2-1, with TRBD2 matching over 11 bases. Germline V CDR1 and CDR2: ENHRY, SYGVKD. Trimming took 4 bases from V and 2 from J; bases not matched to a gene: 10. The CDR3 has 18 residues.

This clonotype was detected ten times or more. The chain uses TRBV7-9 and TRBJ2-5, with TRBD1 matching over 9 bases. Germline lookup yields CDR1 SEHNR and CDR2 FQNEAQ (reference sequence). Trimming removed 5 bases from V and 10 bases from J; junction bases left unmatched: 17. The CDR3 has 16 residues. CDR3 DNA: TGTGCCAGCAGCAAAATCGGGACAGGGCCGACAGGATACCAGTACTTC. This translates into CASSKIGTGPTGYQYF. Full variable domain (outside the CDR3, taken from reference TRBV7-9 and TRBJ2-5): DTGVSQNPRHKITKRGQNVTFRCDPISEHNRLYWYRQTLGQGPEFLTYFQNEAQLEKSRLLSDRFSAERPKGSFSTLEIQRTEQGDSAMYLCASSKIGTGPTGYQYFGPGTRLLVL.

This clonotype has at least ten counts. The chain has TRBV6-2 or TRBV6-3 and TRBJ1-5; D may be TRBD1 (6 bases). The V and J ends lost 6 bases and 0 bases respectively, with 21 bases between them. Germline values: CDR1 MNHEY, CDR2 SVGEGT. The CDR3 has 18 amino acids. The CDR3 DNA is TGTGCCAGCAGCAAGAAGACACAGGGATTCTATAGCAATCAGCCCCAGCATTTT. Its protein is CASSKKTQGFYSNQPQHF.

This clonotype came up many times. CDR3 sequence: CASSSPPTSQAKLNEQFF. As DNA, the CDR3 is TGTGCCAGCAGTTCCCCCCCGACTAGCCAAGCTAAGCTGAATGAGCAGTTCTTC. The chain recombines TRBV28 with TRBJ2-1; TRBD2 matches at 7 bases. Germline V gene data show CDR1 as MDHEN and CDR2 as SYDVKM. V lost 4 bases, J lost 7 bases, and 19 bases stayed unmatched. The CDR3 spans 18 residues. Full variable domain (remainder filled in from reference TRBV28 and TRBJ2-1): DVKVTQSSRYLVKRTGEKVFLECVQDMDHENMFWYRQDPGLGLRLIYFSYDVKMKEKGDIPEGYSVSREKKERFSLILESASTNQTSMYLCASSSPPTSQAKLNEQFFGPGTRLTVL.

This clonotype was observed many times. The chain is built from TRBV5-1 and TRBJ2-3; 8 bases match TRBD2. The CDR3 sequence is 14 residues long. CDR1 and CDR2 from the germline V gene are SGHRS and YFSETQ. After removal of 2 bases from V and 5 bases from J, the junction contained 4 bases not matched to a gene. CDR3 protein: CASSFGLARDTQYF. Here the CDR3 DNA reads TGCGCCAGCAGCTTCGGACTAGCTCGAGATACGCAGTATTTT.

This clonotype was counted between two and nine times. This sequence may be a read error, since a much larger clone differs from it by one base. This chain joins TRBV5-4 and TRBJ1-2, with TRBD1 identical over 12 bases. Germline V gives CDR1 SGHNT, CDR2 YYREEE (reference sequence). The CDR3 is 16 amino acids. The CDR3: CAGSLTGTGGAWGYTF. CDR3 in DNA: TGTGCCGGCAGCCTAACCGGGACAGGGGGCGCATGGGGCTACACCTTC.

This clonotype has a count of ten or more. The chain has TRBV5-1 and TRBJ2-1; 9 bases map to TRBD2. The germline V gene has CDR1 SGHRS and CDR2 YFSETQ. CDR3 size: 14 residues. V was pared by 3 bases and J by 7 bases, with 5 bases of the junction left unmatched. The CDR3 DNA reads TGCGCCAGCAGCTATAGCGGGGGCAAAAATGAGCAGTTCTTC. It encodes CASSYSGGKNEQFF.

There are many counts of this clonotype. The V call is TRBV28, the J call TRBJ2-1, with TRBD1 as a possible D gene (6 bases). The CDR3 runs to 14 residues. Trimming removed 6 bases at V and 4 bases at J, with 13 bases between. Germline V gene sequence: CDR1 MDHEN, CDR2 SYDVKM. This CDR3 reads CASSTDRPYNEQFF. In DNA, the CDR3 is TGTGCCAGCAGCACGGACAGACCATACAATGAGCAGTTCTTC. Full variable domain (missing parts from reference TRBV28 and TRBJ2-1): DVKVTQSSRYLVKRTGEKVFLECVQDMDHENMFWYRQDPGLGLRLIYFSYDVKMKEKGDIPEGYSVSREKKERFSLILESASTNQTSMYLCASSTDRPYNEQFFGPGTRLTVL.

This clonotype came up many times. The chain employs TRBV9 and TRBJ2-7, with 11 bases fitting TRBD1. Losses at the gene ends were 0 bases for V and 4 bases for J; bases not matched to a gene: 6. The CDR3 consists of 16 residues. The germline V gene has CDR1 SGDLS and CDR2 YYNGEE. The CDR3 nucleotides are TGTGCCAGCAGCGTAGGTGGGGGACAGGGGGATTACGAGCAGTACTTC. Residues: CASSVGGGQGDYEQYF.

There are many counts of this clonotype. J is TRBJ1-2 and V is TRBV27; TRBD1 might be the D (5 bases). This CDR3 is 13 amino acids long. Germline CDR1 reads MNHEY; CDR2 reads SMNVEV (reference sequence). The ends were cut back, 3 bases at V and 6 bases at J, with 11 bases in the middle. CDR3 sequence: CASSLLGHNGYTF. CDR3 nucleotide sequence: TGTGCCAGCAGTTTGTTGGGGCACAATGGCTACACCTTC.

This clonotype came up many times. V and J are TRBV12-3 or TRBV12-4 and TRBJ1-6, with D unclear. The CDR3 is made up of 19 amino acids. The germline V and J ends were trimmed by 3 bases and 0 bases, with 18 bases remaining between them. The CDR3 DNA is TGTGCCAGCAGTTTCAGGAGAGGGCAGGCTCTCTCCTATAATTCACCCCTCCACTTT. Translating gives CASSFRRGQALSYNSPLHF.

This clonotype was picked up many times. The chain uses TRBV5-1 and TRBJ2-5, with D tentatively TRBD1 or TRBD2 (6 bases each). The CDR3 consists of 17 residues. Looked up from germline, CDR1 is SGHRS and CDR2 is YFSETQ. Trimming shortened V by 3 bases and J by 1 base, and 19 bases separated the two germline ends. The CDR3 protein is CASSWGRSGAAQETQYF. CDR3 DNA: TGCGCCAGCAGCTGGGGTAGATCGGGGGCGGCCCAAGAGACCCAGTACTTC. Filled out from reference TRBV5-1 and TRBJ2-5, the complete variable domain reads KAGVTQTPRYLIKTRGQQVTLSCSPISGHRSVSWYQQTPGQGLQFLFEYFSETQRNKGNFPGRFSGRQFSNSRSEMNVSTLELGDSALYLCASSWGRSGAAQETQYFGPGTRLLVL.

This clonotype was counted at least ten times. V is TRBV3-1 and J is TRBJ1-1, with 7 nucleotides matching TRBD1. The CDR3 loop spans 13 amino acids. The V segment lost 5 bases and the J segment 2 bases; nucleotides outside the gene matches: 2. The germline V gene encodes CDR1 LGHDT and CDR2 YNNKEL (reference sequence). CDR3 protein: CASSGQANTEAFF. The CDR3 bases are TGTGCCAGCAGCGGACAGGCTAACACTGAAGCTTTCTTT.